These T cell receptor beta chains were read from a single sample in a study of a mutant IDH1 vaccine in newly diagnosed glioma. These TCRs are of unknown antigen specificity. Profiling relied on immunoSEQ multiplex PCR, and the TCRdb table lists in-frame clones only, not all of them. Among approximately 47,000 clones, around nine tenths were seen once, and the ten largest hold 5.7%. Sample: PBMCs, taken from a glioma patient whose treatment included an IDH1 peptide vaccine. All receptors come from a woman aged 35 to 49 with glioma. Both conserved end residues are trimmed from each CDR3. A D gene is named only where the DNA matches it firmly.

V	D	length	CDR3
TRBV5-1	-	12	ASRLGTYTDTQY
TRBV7-6	-	11	ASSLEPGQEQY
TRBV5-4	-	11	ASSLRGNTEAF
TRBV7-2	TRBD2	13	ASSLRLAGAGELF
TRBV5-1	-	14	ASSRGGSGVMNEQY
TRBV4-3	TRBD1	12	ASSQTGAGNTIY
TRBV30	-	10	AWSASYNEQF
TRBV15	-	16	ATSRVFDLAGHHYEQY
TRBV7-7	-	12	ASSLAVGGYEQY
TRBV27	TRBD1	15	ASSTLTGTGTQETQY
TRBV10-3	-	12	AISDSENTDTQY
TRBV19	-	11	ASSPNSKNIQY
TRBV29-1	-	10	SVGRTGNEQY
TRBV30	TRBD1	12	AWTPRQGPYEQY
TRBV15	-	11	ATSRGTAVEQY
TRBV4-1	-	12	ASSQEWGAETQY
TRBV30	TRBD1	12	AWNRDRASFGYT